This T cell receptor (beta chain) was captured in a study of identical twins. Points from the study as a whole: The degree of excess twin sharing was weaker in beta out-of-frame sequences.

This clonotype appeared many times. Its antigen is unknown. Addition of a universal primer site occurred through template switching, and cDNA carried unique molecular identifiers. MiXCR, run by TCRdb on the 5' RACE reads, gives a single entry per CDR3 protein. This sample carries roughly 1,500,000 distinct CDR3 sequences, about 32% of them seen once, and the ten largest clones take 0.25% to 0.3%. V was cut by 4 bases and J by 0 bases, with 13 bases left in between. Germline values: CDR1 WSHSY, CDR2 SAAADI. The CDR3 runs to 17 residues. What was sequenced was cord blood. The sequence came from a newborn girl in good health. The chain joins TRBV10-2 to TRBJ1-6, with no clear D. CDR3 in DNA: TGCGCCAGCAGTGGAGGCCGGATTAGCTCCTATAATTCACCCCTCCACTTT. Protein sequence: CASSGGRISSYNSPLHF.